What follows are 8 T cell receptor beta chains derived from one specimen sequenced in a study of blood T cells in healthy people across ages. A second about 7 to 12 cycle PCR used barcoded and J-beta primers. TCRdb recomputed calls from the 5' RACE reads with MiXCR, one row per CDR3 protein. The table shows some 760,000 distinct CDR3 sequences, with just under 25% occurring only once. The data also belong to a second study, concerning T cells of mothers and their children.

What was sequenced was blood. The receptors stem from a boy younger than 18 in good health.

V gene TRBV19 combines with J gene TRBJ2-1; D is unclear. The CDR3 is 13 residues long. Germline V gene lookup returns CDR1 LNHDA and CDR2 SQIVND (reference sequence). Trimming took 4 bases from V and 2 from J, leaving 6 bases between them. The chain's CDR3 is CASSNPPYNEQFF. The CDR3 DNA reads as TGTGCCAGTAGTAACCCCCCCTACAATGAGCAGTTCTTC. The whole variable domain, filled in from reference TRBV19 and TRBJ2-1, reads DGGITQSPKYLFRKEGQNVTLSCEQNLNHDAMYWYRQDPGQGLRLIYYSQIVNDFQKGDIAEGYSVSREKKESFPLTVTSAQKNPTAFYLCASSNPPYNEQFFGPGTRLTVL.

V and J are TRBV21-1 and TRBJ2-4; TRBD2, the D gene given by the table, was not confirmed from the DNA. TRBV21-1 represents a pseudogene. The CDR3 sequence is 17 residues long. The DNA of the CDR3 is TGTGCCAGCAGCACGGGGGGAGGTCAGCCATACAAAAACATTCAGTACTTC. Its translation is CASSTGGGQPYKNIQYF.

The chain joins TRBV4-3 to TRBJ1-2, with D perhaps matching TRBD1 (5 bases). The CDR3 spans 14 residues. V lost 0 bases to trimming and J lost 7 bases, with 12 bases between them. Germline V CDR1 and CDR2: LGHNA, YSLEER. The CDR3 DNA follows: TGCGCCAGCAGCCAAGAATGGGGGGAGGGTGGCTACACCTTC. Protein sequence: CASSQEWGEGGYTF.

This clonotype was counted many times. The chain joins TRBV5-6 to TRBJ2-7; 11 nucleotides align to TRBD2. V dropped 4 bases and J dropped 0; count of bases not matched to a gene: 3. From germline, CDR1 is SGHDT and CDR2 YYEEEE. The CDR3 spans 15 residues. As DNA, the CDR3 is TGTGCCAGCAGCCCTCTAGCGGGGGGCTCCTACGAGCAGTACTTC. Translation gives CASSPLAGGSYEQYF.

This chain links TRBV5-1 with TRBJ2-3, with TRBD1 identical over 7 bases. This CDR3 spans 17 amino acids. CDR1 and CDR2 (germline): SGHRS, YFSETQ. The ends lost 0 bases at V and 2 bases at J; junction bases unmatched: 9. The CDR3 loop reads CASSLEGAEPSTDTQYF. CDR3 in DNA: TGCGCCAGCAGCTTGGAGGGGGCAGAGCCCTCCACAGATACGCAGTATTTT.

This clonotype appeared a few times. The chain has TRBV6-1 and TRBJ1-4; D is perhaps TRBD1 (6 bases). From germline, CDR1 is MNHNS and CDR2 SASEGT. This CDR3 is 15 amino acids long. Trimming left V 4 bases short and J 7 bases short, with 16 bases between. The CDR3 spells CASSATPEQGEKLFF. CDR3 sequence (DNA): TGTGCCAGCAGTGCGACCCCCGAACAGGGTGAAAAACTGTTTTTT.

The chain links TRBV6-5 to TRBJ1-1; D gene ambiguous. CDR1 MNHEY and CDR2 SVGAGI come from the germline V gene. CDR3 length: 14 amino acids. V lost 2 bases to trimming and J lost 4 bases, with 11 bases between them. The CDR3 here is CASSYGVRSTEAFF. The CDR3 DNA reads TGTGCCAGCAGTTACGGGGTAAGGAGCACTGAAGCTTTCTTT.

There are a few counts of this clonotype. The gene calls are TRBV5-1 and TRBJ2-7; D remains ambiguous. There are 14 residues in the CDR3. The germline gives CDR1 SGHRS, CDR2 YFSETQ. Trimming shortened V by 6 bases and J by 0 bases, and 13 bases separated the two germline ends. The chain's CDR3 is CASTFTEFSYEQYF. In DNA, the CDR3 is TGCGCCAGCACATTCACAGAATTCTCCTACGAGCAGTACTTC.